Sequencing of this TCR beta chain was carried out in a study of T cell changes during pregnancy in multiple sclerosis (dated by TCRdb to between 2018 and 2021). In terms of the full investigation: In women with multiple sclerosis, the researchers looked at how the T cell repertoire shifted as pregnancy progressed.

Per the germline V gene, SGHTA is the CDR1 and FQGNSA is the CDR2. Taken from cysteine to phenylalanine, the CDR3 has 14 residues. The DNA shown is the 42-base CDR3, in frame from base 1. V is cut by 1 base and J by 8 bases, and the space between the germline ends is 14 bases. Turning to this clone: This receptor's antigen is unknown. No much larger clone is present one base from it, and per-base qualities are unavailable.

The library was obtained by the immunoSEQ multiplex PCR assay. Not all clones reach the TCRdb copy of this immuneACCESS table, which keeps in-frame sequences only. Checked studies attribute under half of the gap to unresolved V genes and leave the rest unexplained. The sample records tens of thousands of clones, around 90% of which are singletons. Roughly 1.2% of the sample rests with the top ten. The TCR originated in a female donor in good health, enrolled as a control in a pregnancy study. Sequencing used peripheral blood, obtained after pregnancy. This chain joins TRBV7-2 to TRBJ1-2, with the D gene not clear enough to name. The DNA reads TGTGCCAGCAGCTTAGACGTCGCTGTAGTCGGCTACACCTTC. Its amino acids are CASSLDVAVVGYTF. The full variable domain, with segments outside the CDR3 supplied by the reference TRBV7-2 and TRBJ1-2 proteins, appears as GAGVSQSPSNKVTEKGKDVELRCDPISGHTALYWYRQSLGQGLEFLIYFQGNSAPDKSGLPSDRFSAERTGGSVSTLTIQRTQQEDSAVYLCASSLDVAVVGYTFGSGTRLTVV.